This record covers a single TCR beta chain. Trimming stripped 0 bases from V and 8 bases from J, with 10 bases between. The CDR3 sequence is 14 residues long. Per germline, CDR1 SGHTA and CDR2 FQGNSA. The sample is drawn from a study of blood T cells in healthy people across ages. Through a sample-barcoded 5' primer and a J-beta primer mix, a second PCR was run for roughly 6 to 11 cycles. TCRdb called the 5' RACE reads again in MiXCR, with one record for every CDR3 protein. This sample has 550,000 to 600,000 distinct CDR3 sequences, with 27% found just once. This TCR was sampled from a woman in her 70s in good health. Sequenced: blood. The chain is built from TRBV7-2 and TRBJ1-4; D unclear. The CDR3 region has the DNA TGTGCCAGCAGCTTAGCAGGGATTGGCGAAAAACTGTTTTTT. Its translation is CASSLAGIGEKLFF.